This paragraph covers one T cell receptor beta chain sequence. The data originate from a study of OX40 agonist ivuxolimab in advanced cancers. The V end was cut by 4 bases, the J end by 2 bases, with 16 bases between. The germline V gene encodes CDR1 SGHDT and CDR2 YYEEEE. This CDR3 comprises 16 residues. The protocol was immunoSEQ multiplex PCR, while the TCRdb copy is restricted to in-frame clones and leaves out a portion. The sample holds approximately 74,000 clones, 90% seen once. Anyone with autoimmune disease history or systemic immunosuppression was excluded. This sequence originates from an adult with an advanced solid tumor such as melanoma, head and neck, liver or kidney cancer. Sequenced here: CD4+ or CD8+ T cells sorted from blood, sampled in a trial of the OX40 agonist ivuxolimab. The rearrangement joins TRBV5-6 to TRBJ1-5, with D perhaps matching TRBD1 (5 bases). The CDR3, as DNA: TGTGCCAGCAGCCGTAGAGGGGCTGTGGGCAATCAGCCCCAGCATTTT. Translating it yields CASSRRGAVGNQPQHF.